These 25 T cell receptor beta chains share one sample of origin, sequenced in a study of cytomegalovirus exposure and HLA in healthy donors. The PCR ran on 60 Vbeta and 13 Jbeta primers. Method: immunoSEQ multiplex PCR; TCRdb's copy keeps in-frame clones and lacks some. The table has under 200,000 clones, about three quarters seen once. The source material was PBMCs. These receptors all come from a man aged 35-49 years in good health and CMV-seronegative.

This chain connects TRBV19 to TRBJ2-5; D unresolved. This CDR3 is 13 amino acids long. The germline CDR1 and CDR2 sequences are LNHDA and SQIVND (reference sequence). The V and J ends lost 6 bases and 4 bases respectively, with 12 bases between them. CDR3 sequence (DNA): TGTGCCAGTAGGGTCAATCGAGGAGAGACCCAGTACTTC. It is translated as CASRVNRGETQYF.

The CDR3 loop is CASRGGTANSPLHF. The CDR3 DNA reads TGTGCCAGCAGGGGCGGGACAGCTAATTCACCCCTCCACTTT. V and J are TRBV6-5 and TRBJ1-6; 7 bases fit TRBD1. This CDR3 region has 14 residues. Per germline, CDR1 MNHEY and CDR2 SVGAGI. Trimming removed 6 bases from V and 6 bases from J; junction bases left unmatched: 5.

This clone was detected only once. CDR3 loop: CASSLEAGSHTGELFF. The CDR3, as DNA: TGTGCCAGCAGCTTGGAGGCCGGGAGCCACACCGGGGAGCTGTTTTTT. The gene calls are TRBV5-8 and TRBJ2-2; maybe TRBD2 (6 bases). This CDR3 is 16 amino acids long. Germline loops: CDR1 SGHTS, CDR2 YDEGEE. V lost 0 bases, J lost 3 bases, and 12 bases lay in between.

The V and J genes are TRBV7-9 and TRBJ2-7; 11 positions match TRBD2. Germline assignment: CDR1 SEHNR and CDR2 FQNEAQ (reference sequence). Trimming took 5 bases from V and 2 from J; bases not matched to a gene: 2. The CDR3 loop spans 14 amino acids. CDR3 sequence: CASSPTSGTYEQYF. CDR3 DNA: TGTGCCAGCAGCCCGACTAGCGGGACCTACGAGCAGTACTTC.

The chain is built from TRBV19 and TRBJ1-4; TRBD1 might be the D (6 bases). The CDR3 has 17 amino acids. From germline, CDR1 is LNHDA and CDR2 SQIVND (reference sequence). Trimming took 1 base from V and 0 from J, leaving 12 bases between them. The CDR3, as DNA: TGTGCCAGTAGTATAGTCCTACGACAGGCAACTAATGAAAAACTGTTTTTT. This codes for CASSIVLRQATNEKLFF.

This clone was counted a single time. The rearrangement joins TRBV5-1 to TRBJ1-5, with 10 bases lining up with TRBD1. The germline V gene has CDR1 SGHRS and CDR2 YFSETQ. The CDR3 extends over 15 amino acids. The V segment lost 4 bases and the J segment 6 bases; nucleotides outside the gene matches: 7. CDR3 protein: CASSLGTGDSQPQHF. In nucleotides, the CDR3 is TGCGCCAGCAGCCTGGGGACAGGGGATTCTCAGCCCCAGCATTTT.

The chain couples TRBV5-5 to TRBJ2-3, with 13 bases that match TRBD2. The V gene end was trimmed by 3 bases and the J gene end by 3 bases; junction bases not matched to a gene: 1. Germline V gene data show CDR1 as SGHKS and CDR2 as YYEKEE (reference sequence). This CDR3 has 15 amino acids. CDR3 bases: TGTGCCAGCAGCTGGGGACTAGCGGGAACAGATACGCAGTATTTT. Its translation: CASSWGLAGTDTQYF. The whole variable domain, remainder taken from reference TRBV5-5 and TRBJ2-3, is DAGVTQSPTHLIKTRGQQVTLRCSPISGHKSVSWYQQVLGQGPQFIFQYYEKEERGRGNFPDRFSARQFPNYSSELNVNALLLGDSALYLCASSWGLAGTDTQYFGPGTRLTVL.

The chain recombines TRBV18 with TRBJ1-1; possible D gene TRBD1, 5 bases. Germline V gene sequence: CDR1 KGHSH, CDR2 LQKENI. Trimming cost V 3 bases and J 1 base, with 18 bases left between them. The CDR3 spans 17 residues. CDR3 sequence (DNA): TGTGCCAGCTCACCTATTAAGGGGCGAGTAGGGAACACTGAAGCTTTCTTT. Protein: CASSPIKGRVGNTEAFF.

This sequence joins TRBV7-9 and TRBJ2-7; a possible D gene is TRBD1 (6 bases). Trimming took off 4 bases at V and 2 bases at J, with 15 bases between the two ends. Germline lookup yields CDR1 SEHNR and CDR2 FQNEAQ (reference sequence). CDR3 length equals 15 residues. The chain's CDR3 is CASSSADSLTYEQYF. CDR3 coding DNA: TGTGCCAGCAGCTCTGCGGACAGCCTGACCTACGAGCAGTACTTC.

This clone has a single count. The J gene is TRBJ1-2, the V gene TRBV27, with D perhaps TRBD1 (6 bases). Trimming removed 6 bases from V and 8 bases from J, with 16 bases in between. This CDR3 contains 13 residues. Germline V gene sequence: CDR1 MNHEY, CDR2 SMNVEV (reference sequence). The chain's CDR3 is CASREPGGGGYTF. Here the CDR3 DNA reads TGTGCCAGCAGGGAACCGGGGGGCGGGGGCTACACCTTC.

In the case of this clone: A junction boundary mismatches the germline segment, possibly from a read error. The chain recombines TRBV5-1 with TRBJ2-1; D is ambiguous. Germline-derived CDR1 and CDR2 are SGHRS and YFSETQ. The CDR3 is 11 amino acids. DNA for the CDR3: TGCGCCAGCAGCTCCGACAATGAGCAGTTCTTC. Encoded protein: CASSSDNEQFF.

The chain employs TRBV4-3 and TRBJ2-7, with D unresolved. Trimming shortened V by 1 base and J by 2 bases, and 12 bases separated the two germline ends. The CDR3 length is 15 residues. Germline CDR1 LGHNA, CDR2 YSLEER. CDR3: CASSQVVVVAYEQYF. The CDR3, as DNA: TGCGCCAGCAGCCAAGTCGTCGTGGTAGCCTACGAGCAGTACTTC.

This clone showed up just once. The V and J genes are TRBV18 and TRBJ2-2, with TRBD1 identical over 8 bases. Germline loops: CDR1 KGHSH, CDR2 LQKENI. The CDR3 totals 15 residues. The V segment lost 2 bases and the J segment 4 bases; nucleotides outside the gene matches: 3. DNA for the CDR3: TGTGCCAGCTCACCATCGACAGGGGCCACCGGGGAGCTGTTTTTT. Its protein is CASSPSTGATGELFF.

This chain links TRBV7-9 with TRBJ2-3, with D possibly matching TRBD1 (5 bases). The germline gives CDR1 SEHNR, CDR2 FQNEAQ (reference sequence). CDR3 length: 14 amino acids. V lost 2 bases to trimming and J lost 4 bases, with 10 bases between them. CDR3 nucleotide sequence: TGTGCCAGCAGCTTACCAGGGATTGCAGATACGCAGTATTTT. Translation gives CASSLPGIADTQYF.

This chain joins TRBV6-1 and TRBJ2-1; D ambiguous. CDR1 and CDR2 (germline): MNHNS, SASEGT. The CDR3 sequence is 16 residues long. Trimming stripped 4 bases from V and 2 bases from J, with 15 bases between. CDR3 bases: TGTGCCAGCAGTGTTTTGCTTTCTAGGACCTACAATGAGCAGTTCTTC. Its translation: CASSVLLSRTYNEQFF.

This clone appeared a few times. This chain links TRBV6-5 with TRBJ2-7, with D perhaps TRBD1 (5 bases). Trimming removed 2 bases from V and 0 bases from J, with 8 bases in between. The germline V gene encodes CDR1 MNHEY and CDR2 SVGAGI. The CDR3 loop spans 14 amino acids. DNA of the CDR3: TGTGCCAGCAGTTACGGGGCCCTCTCCTACGAGCAGTACTTC. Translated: CASSYGALSYEQYF.

Here the CDR3 DNA reads TGTGCCAGCAGCCCCGGGACAACTACTTCCTATGGCTACACCTTC. Translated, it gives CASSPGTTTSYGYTF. The chain combines TRBV7-8 with TRBJ1-2; D is perhaps TRBD1 (6 bases). The CDR3 has 15 residues. The germline gives CDR1 SGHVS, CDR2 FQNEAQ. V shed 5 bases and J shed 4 bases, with 17 bases lying between them. Supplemented by reference TRBV7-8 and TRBJ1-2, the full variable domain reads GAGVSQSPRYKVAKRGQDVALRCDPISGHVSLFWYQQALGQGPEFLTYFQNEAQLDKSGLPSDRFFAERPEGSVSTLKIQRTQQEDSAVYLCASSPGTTTSYGYTFGSGTRLTVV.

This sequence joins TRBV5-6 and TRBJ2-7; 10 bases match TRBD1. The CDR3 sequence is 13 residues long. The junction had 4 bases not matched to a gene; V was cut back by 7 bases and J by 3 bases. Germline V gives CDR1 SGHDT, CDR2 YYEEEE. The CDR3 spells CASSRDRGYEQYF. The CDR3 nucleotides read TGTGCCAGCTCCCGGGACAGGGGCTACGAGCAGTACTTC.

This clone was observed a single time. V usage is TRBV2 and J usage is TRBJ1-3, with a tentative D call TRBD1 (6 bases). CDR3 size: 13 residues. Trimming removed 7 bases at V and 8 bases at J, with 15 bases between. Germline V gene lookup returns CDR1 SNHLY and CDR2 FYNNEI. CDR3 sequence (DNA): TGTGCCAGCATTCGTGAAGGGGGACACACCATATATTTT. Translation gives CASIREGGHTIYF.

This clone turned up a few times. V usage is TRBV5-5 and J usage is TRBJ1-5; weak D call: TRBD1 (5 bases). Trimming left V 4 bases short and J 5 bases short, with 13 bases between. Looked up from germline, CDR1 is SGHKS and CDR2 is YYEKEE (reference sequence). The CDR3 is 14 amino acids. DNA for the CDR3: TGTGCCAGCAGCGGGGGGGGGAAGGATCAGCCCCAGCATTTT. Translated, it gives CASSGGGKDQPQHF.

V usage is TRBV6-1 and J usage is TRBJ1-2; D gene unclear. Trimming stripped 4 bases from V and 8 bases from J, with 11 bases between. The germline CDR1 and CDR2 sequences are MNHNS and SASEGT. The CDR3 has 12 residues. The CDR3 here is CASSVPGLGYTF. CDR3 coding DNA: TGTGCCAGCAGTGTGCCGGGATTGGGCTACACCTTC.

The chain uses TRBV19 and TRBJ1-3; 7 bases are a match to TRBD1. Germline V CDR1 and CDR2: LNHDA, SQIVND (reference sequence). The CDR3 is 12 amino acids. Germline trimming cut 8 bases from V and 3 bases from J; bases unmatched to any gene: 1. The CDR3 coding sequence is TGTGCCAGTGGGACAGATGGAAACACCATATATTTT. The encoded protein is CASGTDGNTIYF.

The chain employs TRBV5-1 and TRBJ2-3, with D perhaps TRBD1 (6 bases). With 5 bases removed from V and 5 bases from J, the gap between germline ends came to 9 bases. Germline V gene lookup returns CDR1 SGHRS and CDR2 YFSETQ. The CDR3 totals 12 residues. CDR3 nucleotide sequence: TGCGCCAGCAGACAACAGGGAGATACGCAGTATTTT. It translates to CASRQQGDTQYF.

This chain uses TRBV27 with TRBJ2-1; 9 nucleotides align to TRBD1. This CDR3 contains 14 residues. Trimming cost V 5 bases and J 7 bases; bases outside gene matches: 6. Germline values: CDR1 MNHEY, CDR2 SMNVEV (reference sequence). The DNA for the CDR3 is TGTGCCAGCAGTACGCTGGACAGGGGAAATGAGCAGTTCTTC. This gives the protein CASSTLDRGNEQFF.

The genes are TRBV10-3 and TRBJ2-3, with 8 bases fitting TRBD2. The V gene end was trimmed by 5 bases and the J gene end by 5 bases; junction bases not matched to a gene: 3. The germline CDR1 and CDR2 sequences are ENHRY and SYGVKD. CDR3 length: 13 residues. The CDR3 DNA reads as TGTGCCATCAGTAGCGGGAGAGGAGATACGCAGTATTTT. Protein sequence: CAISSGRGDTQYF.